This TCR beta chain was retrieved from a study of shared clonotypes between healthy human individuals. Whole-study context: The study used three CD4 naive, three CD4 memory, two CD8 naive and one CD8 memory plate per donor. Study results and limitations: Generation probabilities of non-shared clonotypes were lower (relative to those shared by all four donors).

Sorted-subset replicate PCRs used around 200 ng DNA, about 30,000 T cell genomes. This table comes from immunoSEQ multiplex PCR, and its TCRdb copy is limited to in-frame clones, with some not included. The data contain fewer than 400,000 clones, approximately 74% of them singletons. It was into CD45RA+ naive and CD45RA-negative memory subsets that the CD4+ cells were split. Germline V gives CDR1 SNHLY, CDR2 FYNNEI. Trimming took 5 bases from V and 1 from J, leaving 15 bases between them. This CDR3 is built from 16 residues. With respect to this clone: Its antigen is undetermined.

The chain joins TRBV2 to TRBJ1-5; D might be TRBD1 (5 bases). The sequence came from a man aged 25-45 years in good health. Sequences were obtained from memory CD4+ T cells sorted from blood. The sample's subset: CD45RA-negative fraction. In DNA, the CDR3 is TGTGCCAGCAGTACCGCGGGGGGACGGAGCAATCAGCCCCAGCATTTT. Protein: CASSTAGGRSNQPQHF.